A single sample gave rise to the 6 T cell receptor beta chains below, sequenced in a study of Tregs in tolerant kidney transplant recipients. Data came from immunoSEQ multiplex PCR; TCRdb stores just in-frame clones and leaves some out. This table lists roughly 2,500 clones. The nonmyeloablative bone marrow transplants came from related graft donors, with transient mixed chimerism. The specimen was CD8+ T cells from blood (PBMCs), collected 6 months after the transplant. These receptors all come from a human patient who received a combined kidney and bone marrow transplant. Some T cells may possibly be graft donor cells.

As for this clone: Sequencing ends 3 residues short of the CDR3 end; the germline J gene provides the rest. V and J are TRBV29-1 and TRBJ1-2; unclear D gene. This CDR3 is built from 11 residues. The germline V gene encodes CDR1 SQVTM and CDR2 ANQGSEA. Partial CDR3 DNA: TGCAGCGTTTGGGCCACCGAGGGC. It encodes CSVWATEG. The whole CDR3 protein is CSVWATEGYTF.

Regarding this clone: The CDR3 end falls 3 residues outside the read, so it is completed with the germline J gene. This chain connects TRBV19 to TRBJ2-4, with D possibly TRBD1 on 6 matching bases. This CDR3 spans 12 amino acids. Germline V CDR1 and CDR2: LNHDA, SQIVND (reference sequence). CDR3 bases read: TGTGCCAGTAGTATAGGGGACACCGAT. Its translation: CASSIGDTD. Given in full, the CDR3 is CASSIGDTDQYF.

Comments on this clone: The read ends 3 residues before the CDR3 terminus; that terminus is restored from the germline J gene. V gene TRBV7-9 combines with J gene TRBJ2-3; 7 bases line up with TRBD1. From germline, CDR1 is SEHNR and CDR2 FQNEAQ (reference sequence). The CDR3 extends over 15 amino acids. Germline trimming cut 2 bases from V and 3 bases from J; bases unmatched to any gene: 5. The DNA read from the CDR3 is TGTGCCAGCAGCTTATCGACAGGGTATACAGATACG. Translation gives CASSLSTGYTDT. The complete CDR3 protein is CASSLSTGYTDTQYF.

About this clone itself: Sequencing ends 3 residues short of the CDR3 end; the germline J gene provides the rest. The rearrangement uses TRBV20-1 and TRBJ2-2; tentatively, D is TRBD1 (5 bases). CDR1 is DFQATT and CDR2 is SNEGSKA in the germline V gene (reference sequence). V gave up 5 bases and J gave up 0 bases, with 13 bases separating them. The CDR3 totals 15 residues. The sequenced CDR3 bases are TGCAGTGCTCCGGAAGGGGTTTCGAACACCGGGGAG. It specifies CSAPEGVSNTGE. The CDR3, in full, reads CSAPEGVSNTGELFF.

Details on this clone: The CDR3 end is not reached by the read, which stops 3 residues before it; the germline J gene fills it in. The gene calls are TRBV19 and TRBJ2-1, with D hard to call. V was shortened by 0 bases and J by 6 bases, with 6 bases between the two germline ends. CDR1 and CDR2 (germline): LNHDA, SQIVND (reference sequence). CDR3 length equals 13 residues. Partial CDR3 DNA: TGTGCCAGTAGTATAGATACTGTCAATGAG. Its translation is CASSIDTVNE. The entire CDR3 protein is CASSIDTVNEQFF.

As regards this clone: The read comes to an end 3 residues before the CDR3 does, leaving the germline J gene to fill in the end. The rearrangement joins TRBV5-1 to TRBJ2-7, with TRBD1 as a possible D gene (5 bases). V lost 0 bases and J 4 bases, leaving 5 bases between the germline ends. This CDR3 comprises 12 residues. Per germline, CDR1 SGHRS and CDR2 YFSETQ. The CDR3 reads CASSLEGYEQYF. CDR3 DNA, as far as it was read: TGCGCCAGCAGCTTGGAGGGGTACGAG.